Listed here are 26 T cell receptor beta chains from one sample, sequenced in a study of molecular identifiers for immune sequencing clone quantification. TCRdb ran MiXCR on the PCR reads and lists one entry per CDR3 protein. The sample has just over 95,000 distinct CDR3 sequences, approximately 24% seen once; the top ten hold 0.94%. Sequences were obtained from naive CD8+ T cells from blood, with Jurkat cell RNA spiked in. The subset is: FACS-sorted CD8+CD4-CCR7+CD45RA+ naive T cells. The receptors shown here come from a human donor in good health. Some libraries in this study had Jurkat cell RNA spiked in.

Concerning this clonotype itself: This CDR3 fails to terminate in the conserved phenylalanine or tryptophan, so it likely reflects a read error. The chain recombines TRBV6-5 with TRBJ1-1, with 8 nucleotides matching TRBD1. Trimming cost V 2 bases and J 2 bases; bases outside gene matches: 1. Germline V gene sequence: CDR1 MNHEY, CDR2 SVGAGI. The CDR3 runs 14 residues. The CDR3 bases are TGTGCCAGCAGTTACGCAGGGGGCAACACTGAAGCTTTCTTA. Protein product: CASSYAGGNTEAFL.

Note on this clonotype: One end of the junction does not line up with germline, which may come from a read error. This chain joins TRBV19 and TRBJ1-5; no definite D call. The length of the CDR3 is 14 residues. Germline V gene sequence: CDR1 LNHDA, CDR2 SQIVND (reference sequence). The CDR3 here is CASTTAGIGQRQHF. DNA for the CDR3: TGTGCCAGTACTACGGCTGGCATTGGTCAGCGCCAGCATTTT.

With regard to this clonotype: A clone one base away is much larger, so this may be a read error. V usage is TRBV4-3 and J usage is TRBJ2-3; 7 bases line up with TRBD2. CDR3 length: 15 amino acids. Germline lookup yields CDR1 LGHNA and CDR2 YSLEER. CDR3 loop: CASNQDLGLSDTQYF. The CDR3 DNA reads TGCGCCAGCAACCAAGATCTGGGACTAAGTGATACGCAGTATTTT.

This clonotype was observed many times. J is TRBJ1-5 and V is TRBV6-6; D not certain. CDR1 is MNHNY and CDR2 is SVGAGI in the germline V gene (reference sequence). V dropped 6 bases and J dropped 0 bases, with 6 bases sitting between them. The CDR3 totals 13 residues. The DNA for the CDR3 is TGTGCCAGCAGACTGGTTAGCAATCAGCCCCAGCATTTT. It translates to CASRLVSNQPQHF.

This clonotype was recorded many times. The chain's CDR3 is CASSVVPGSRETQYF. CDR3 DNA sequence: TGTGCCAGCAGCGTAGTTCCAGGGTCGCGGGAGACCCAGTACTTC. The V and J genes are TRBV9 and TRBJ2-5; D is possibly TRBD1 (5 bases). The ends were cut back, 0 bases at V and 5 bases at J, with 14 bases in the middle. This CDR3 has 15 amino acids. Looked up from germline, CDR1 is SGDLS and CDR2 is YYNGEE.

This clonotype was seen more than once but under ten times. The rearrangement links TRBV11-2 to TRBJ2-7; no clear D. The J call may not be correct, given that the DNA end is closer to TRBJ2-1. Germline V gene lookup returns CDR1 SGHAT and CDR2 FQNNGV. This CDR3 is built from 15 residues. The CDR3 protein is CASSLDGGYPNEQFF. CDR3 bases: TGTGCCAGCAGCTTAGATGGCGGATACCCCAATGAGCAGTTCTTC.

This clonotype was seen many times. The CDR3: CASSSGALWEQYF. CDR3 bases: TGTGCCAGCAGTAGTGGCGCCCTCTGGGAGCAGTACTTC. This chain links TRBV2 with TRBJ2-7; D gene uncertain. With 5 bases removed from V and 7 bases from J, the gap between germline ends came to 15 bases. The CDR3 is 13 amino acids. Germline V gene data show CDR1 as SNHLY and CDR2 as FYNNEI.

This clonotype was counted between two and nine times. The J gene is TRBJ2-7, the V gene TRBV15, with D hard to call. Germline lookup yields CDR1 LNHNV and CDR2 YYDKDF (reference sequence). V dropped 0 bases and J dropped 2 bases, with 8 bases sitting between them. This CDR3 has 14 amino acids. The CDR3 DNA is TGTGCCACCAGCAGAGATGACCTAGCCTACGAGCAGTACTTC. Translating gives CATSRDDLAYEQYF.

This clonotype was counted a few times. The V call is TRBV19, the J call TRBJ2-3; D perhaps matches TRBD2 (6 bases). Trimming cost V 1 base and J 2 bases, with 10 bases left between them. Germline-derived CDR1 and CDR2 are LNHDA and SQIVND (reference sequence). This CDR3 region has 15 residues. CDR3 bases: TGTGCCAGTAGTATAGGGGACTCGCTCACAGATACGCAGTATTTT. Its protein is CASSIGDSLTDTQYF.

In its sample, this clonotype was seen many times. The chain uses TRBV12-3 or TRBV12-4 and TRBJ2-3; D remains unclear. Trimming removed 4 bases at V and 0 bases at J, with 11 bases between. The CDR3 is made up of 15 amino acids. The CDR3: CASSYIQSSTDTQYF. CDR3 coding DNA: TGTGCCAGCAGTTACATACAATCTAGCACAGATACGCAGTATTTT.

This clonotype has more than one count but fewer than ten. The genes are TRBV12-3 or TRBV12-4 and TRBJ2-5; TRBD2 matches at 11 bases. The CDR3 runs to 15 residues. Trimming cost V 8 bases and J 4 bases; bases outside gene matches: 9. The CDR3 DNA sequence: TGTGCCAGCGATACCGGGACTAGCGGACCAGAGACCCAGTACTTC. Translating gives CASDTGTSGPETQYF.

This clonotype was seen many times. The chain combines TRBV7-9 with TRBJ1-1, with 8 bases matching TRBD1. CDR1 is SEHNR and CDR2 is FQNEAQ in the germline V gene (reference sequence). Unmatched junction bases numbered 6, after V lost 4 bases and J lost 5 bases. The CDR3 has 14 amino acids. CDR3 sequence (DNA): TGTGCCAGCAGCTCCCGACAGGGGAGGACTGAAGCTTTCTTT. Amino acid sequence: CASSSRQGRTEAFF.

This clonotype was counted at least ten times. The chain employs TRBV9 and TRBJ1-1, with D hard to call. Germline assignment: CDR1 SGDLS and CDR2 YYNGEE. The V end was cut by 0 bases, the J end by 4 bases, with 7 bases between. The CDR3 has 13 amino acids. The CDR3 DNA sequence: TGTGCCAGCAGCGTAGGTACGGGCACTGAAGCTTTCTTT. It specifies CASSVGTGTEAFF.

The rearrangement joins TRBV27 to TRBJ2-7, with D possibly being TRBD1 (6 bases). The CDR3 runs to 14 residues. The ends were cut back, 4 bases at V and 2 bases at J, with 12 bases in the middle. CDR1 and CDR2 from the germline V gene are MNHEY and SMNVEV (reference sequence). The CDR3: CASSYQGNTYEQYF. In DNA, the CDR3 is TGTGCCAGCAGTTACCAGGGGAACACCTACGAGCAGTACTTC.

This clonotype was detected ten times or more. The rearrangement joins TRBV20-1 to TRBJ2-7; 7 nucleotides agree with TRBD2. CDR3 length: 12 amino acids. Germline V lookup: CDR1 DFQATT, CDR2 SNEGSKA (reference sequence). J lost 1 base, V lost 6 bases, and 3 bases had no gene match. CDR3 DNA: TGCAGTGCCCGACTAGCTTCCTACGAGCAGTACTTC. Translated: CSARLASYEQYF.

The chain joins TRBV12-3 or TRBV12-4 to TRBJ1-4, with D maybe TRBD1 (5 bases). The CDR3 totals 14 residues. V lost 8 bases to trimming and J lost 5 bases, with 15 bases between them. This CDR3 is CASAKRDYNEKLFF. The CDR3 coding sequence is TGTGCCAGCGCTAAAAGGGACTACAATGAAAAACTGTTTTTT.

This clonotype was detected a few times. V and J are TRBV27 and TRBJ2-7; D uncertain. The V gene lost 11 bases and the J gene lost 2 bases, with 10 bases spanning the gap. Germline assignment: CDR1 MNHEY and CDR2 SMNVEV (reference sequence). The CDR3 extends over 11 amino acids. The CDR3 sequence is CAPSRAYEQYF. The CDR3 DNA reads as TGTGCCCCCTCTCGAGCCTACGAGCAGTACTTC.

This clonotype has ten or more counts. CDR3 amino acids: CSASGGLDKGVTDTQYF. The CDR3 nucleotides read TGCAGTGCTAGTGGGGGTTTGGACAAGGGGGTCACAGATACGCAGTATTTT. V is TRBV20-1 and J is TRBJ2-3, with D perhaps matching TRBD1 (6 bases). Trimming took 3 bases from V and 2 from J, leaving 21 bases between them. Germline V gene data show CDR1 as DFQATT and CDR2 as SNEGSKA (reference sequence). The CDR3 covers 17 residues.

Turning to this clonotype: A much larger clone differs from this one at a single base, so this may be a read error. CDR3 region: CASSRTGVNEQFF. The CDR3 DNA is TGTGCCAGCAGTCGAACAGGGGTTAATGAGCAGTTCTTC. The genes are TRBV3-1 and TRBJ2-1; 7 bases align to TRBD1. Germline-derived CDR1 and CDR2 are LGHDT and YNNKEL (reference sequence). J was trimmed by 7 bases and V by 6 bases; bases with no gene match: 6. The CDR3 extends over 13 amino acids.

Many counts were recorded for this clonotype. The chain employs TRBV2 and TRBJ2-7; maybe TRBD2 (6 bases). Trimming took 11 bases from V and 0 from J, leaving 14 bases between them. Germline values: CDR1 SNHLY, CDR2 FYNNEI. This CDR3 has 13 amino acids. The CDR3 DNA follows: TGTGCCCGGGAGTCCCAGAGCTCCTACGAGCAGTACTTC. Its protein is CARESQSSYEQYF. Variable domain in full (rest from reference TRBV2 and TRBJ2-7): EPEVTQTPSHQVTQMGQEVILRCVPISNHLYFYWYRQILGQKVEFLVSFYNNEISEKSEIFDDQFSVERPDGSNFTLKIRSTKLEDSAMYFCARESQSSYEQYFGPGTRLTVT.

This clonotype was counted ten times or more. The chain couples TRBV12-3 or TRBV12-4 to TRBJ2-5; 11 bases match TRBD2. CDR3 length equals 16 residues. Unmatched junction bases numbered 6, after V lost 5 bases and J lost 1 base. The CDR3 spells CASSPRLAGTQETQYF. DNA for the CDR3: TGTGCCAGCAGTCCCAGACTAGCGGGGACCCAAGAGACCCAGTACTTC.

There are a few counts of this clonotype. CDR3 nucleotides: TGTGCCAGCAGCGTACAGGATTATAGCAATCAGCCCCAGCATTTT. The encoded protein is CASSVQDYSNQPQHF. This sequence joins TRBV5-6 and TRBJ1-5, with a possible D match to TRBD1 (5 bases). Deletions cut 4 bases from V and 0 bases from J, with 11 bases between. This CDR3 has 15 amino acids. Germline assignment: CDR1 SGHDT and CDR2 YYEEEE. Variable domain in full (rest from reference TRBV5-6 and TRBJ1-5): DAGVTQSPTHLIKTRGQQVTLRCSPKSGHDTVSWYQQALGQGPQFIFQYYEEEERQRGNFPDRFSGHQFPNYSSELNVNALLLGDSALYLCASSVQDYSNQPQHFGDGTRLSIL.

Only one count was recorded for this clonotype. The J gene is TRBJ1-2, the V gene TRBV15, with TRBD1 identical over 7 bases. This CDR3 comprises 16 residues. The ends lost 1 base at V and 3 bases at J; junction bases unmatched: 8. CDR1 and CDR2 (germline): LNHNV, YYDKDF (reference sequence). The CDR3 DNA follows: TGTGCCACCAGCAGAGTTGGAGCAGGGGGTGACTATGGCTACACCTTC. Translating gives CATSRVGAGGDYGYTF.

This clonotype was counted at least ten times. The chain links TRBV2 to TRBJ2-7; 13 nucleotides agree with TRBD2. The junction had 5 bases not matched to a gene; V was cut back by 6 bases and J by 0 bases. The germline CDR1 and CDR2 sequences are SNHLY and FYNNEI. This CDR3 region has 16 residues. CDR3 DNA: TGTGCCAGCAGAACAACTAGCGGGGGGGACTCCTACGAGCAGTACTTC. The encoded protein is CASRTTSGGDSYEQYF. Supplemented by reference TRBV2 and TRBJ2-7, the full variable domain reads EPEVTQTPSHQVTQMGQEVILRCVPISNHLYFYWYRQILGQKVEFLVSFYNNEISEKSEIFDDQFSVERPDGSNFTLKIRSTKLEDSAMYFCASRTTSGGDSYEQYFGPGTRLTVT.

This clonotype was observed at least ten times. This chain joins TRBV12-3 or TRBV12-4 and TRBJ2-5; TRBD2 matches at 9 bases. The CDR3 length is 14 residues. After removal of 3 bases from V and 5 bases from J, the junction contained 4 bases not matched to a gene. The CDR3 coding sequence is TGTGCCAGCAGTTTTGCGGGGGGGCCGGAGACCCAGTACTTC. It translates to CASSFAGGPETQYF.

This clonotype has ten or more counts. V is TRBV11-2 and J is TRBJ2-3; D not certain. The V gene's germline CDR1 is SGHAT and CDR2 FQNNGV. V was trimmed by 1 base and J by 0 bases, leaving 11 bases between them. The CDR3 covers 16 residues. The CDR3 nucleotides are TGTGCCAGCAGCTTAGTCGTTAACCCTAGCACAGATACGCAGTATTTT. This codes for CASSLVVNPSTDTQYF.